This T cell receptor beta chain originates from a study of control samples from healthy donors and cancer patients. Produced via immunoSEQ multiplex PCR; TCRdb's table is partial and in-frame only. The sample lists about 120,000 clones, more than 75% occurring once. The germline V and J ends were trimmed by 5 bases and 6 bases, with 13 bases remaining between them. This CDR3 spans 13 amino acids. Germline V lookup: CDR1 MNHEY, CDR2 SMNVEV (reference sequence). The chain joins TRBV27 to TRBJ1-1, with D unresolved. Input material: blood. The receptor comes from a woman between 70 and 85 years old in good health. Written as DNA, the CDR3 is TGTGCCAGCAGTCGGACCGAAAGGCCTGAAGCTTTCTTT. Translation: CASSRTERPEAFF.